The 8 T cell receptor beta chains listed next were all sequenced from one sample in a study of T cell responses to AZD1222 COVID-19 vaccine. Clones were read by immunoSEQ multiplex PCR, and TCRdb kept only the in-frame ones, dropping some. Of 110,000 or so clones listed, approximately 88% are singletons. This material consisted of peripheral blood, taken 28 days after the second AZD1222 dose. These receptors came from an adult who received the AZD1222 COVID-19 vaccine.

DNA of the CDR3: TGTGCCAGTAGTATTTCAGGACACTCCTCCTACAATGAGCAGTTCTTC. Residues: CASSISGHSSYNEQFF. V gene TRBV19 combines with J gene TRBJ2-1; TRBD1 is a possible D gene (5 bases). Germline lookup yields CDR1 LNHDA and CDR2 SQIVND (reference sequence). CDR3 length: 16 amino acids. The V and J ends lost 3 bases and 0 bases respectively, with 12 bases between them.

J is TRBJ1-1 and V is TRBV11-1; 9 bases line up with TRBD1. Germline CDR1 and CDR2: SGHAT and FQDESV (reference sequence). V lost 4 bases to trimming and J lost 4 bases; unmatched junction nucleotides: 10. This CDR3 region has 16 residues. The chain's CDR3 is CASSSRDRARGTEAFF. The DNA for the CDR3 is TGTGCCAGCAGCTCACGGGACAGGGCTAGGGGCACTGAAGCTTTCTTT.

The rearrangement joins TRBV10-2 to TRBJ1-1; 7 positions agree with TRBD1. J was trimmed by 4 bases and V by 6 bases; bases with no gene match: 8. Germline V lookup: CDR1 WSHSY, CDR2 SAAADI. The CDR3 loop spans 14 amino acids. The CDR3 loop reads CASRGGGPGTEAFF. The CDR3 DNA sequence: TGCGCCAGCAGGGGAGGGGGCCCAGGCACTGAAGCTTTCTTT.

This clone was found once. This rearrangement joins TRBV27 to TRBJ2-7, with D unresolved. The CDR3 has 15 amino acids. Trimming took off 6 bases at V and 0 bases at J, with 15 bases between the two ends. The V gene's germline CDR1 is MNHEY and CDR2 SMNVEV (reference sequence). The CDR3 DNA sequence: TGTGCCAGCAGACCCGACAAAACTCGCTCCTACGAGCAGTACTTC. Translation: CASRPDKTRSYEQYF.

This clone was counted only a few times. The chain employs TRBV5-1 and TRBJ2-2; TRBD1 or TRBD2 may be the D gene (6 bases each). Trimming removed 0 bases from V and 6 bases from J, with 9 bases in between. CDR1 SGHRS and CDR2 YFSETQ come from the germline V gene. This CDR3 is 14 amino acids long. The CDR3 DNA reads as TGCGCCAGCAGCTTGGTGGGGGGCTCCGGGGAGCTGTTTTTT. Amino acid sequence: CASSLVGGSGELFF.

V and J are TRBV14 and TRBJ1-2, with a tentative D call TRBD1 (5 bases). The CDR3 length is 16 residues. The germline gives CDR1 SGHDN, CDR2 FVKESK. V lost 1 base and J lost 4, with 16 bases in between. This CDR3 reads CASSQGGGVVSYGYTF. In DNA, the CDR3 is TGTGCCAGCAGCCAAGGTGGAGGGGTTGTGAGCTATGGCTACACCTTC. The full variable domain, with the rest looked up from reference TRBV14 and TRBJ1-2, is EAGVTQFPSHSVIEKGQTVTLRCDPISGHDNLYWYRRVMGKEIKFLLHFVKESKQDESGMPNNRFLAERTGGTYSTLKVQPAELEDSGVYFCASSQGGGVVSYGYTFGSGTRLTVV.

The chain couples TRBV5-1 to TRBJ2-3; 13 nucleotides agree with TRBD2. J was trimmed by 7 bases and V by 0 bases; bases with no gene match: 2. The CDR3 is 15 residues long. Germline lookup yields CDR1 SGHRS and CDR2 YFSETQ. The CDR3 DNA reads TGCGCCAGCAGCTTGGGACTAGCGGGGGGAAATACGCAGTATTTT. Protein sequence: CASSLGLAGGNTQYF.

V gene TRBV28 combines with J gene TRBJ2-7, with 7 nucleotides matching TRBD1. V shed 5 bases, J shed 5 bases, and the junction held 6 bases outside the gene matches. Per germline, CDR1 MDHEN and CDR2 SYDVKM. This CDR3 contains 13 residues. Here the CDR3 DNA reads TGTGCCAGCAGTACCGACAGGGCCCACGAGCAGTACTTC. Translating it yields CASSTDRAHEQYF.